This TCR beta chain emerged from a study of CD8+ T cells in alopecia areata. A FACSAria was used to sort CD4+ and CD8+ T cells. These cells came from PBMCs. V lost 4 bases, J lost 4 bases, and 5 bases stayed unmatched. The CDR3 has 15 amino acids. CDR1 is SNHLY and CDR2 is FYNNEI in the germline V gene. Study-level points and caveats: The study found higher clonality in lesional than normal scalp, especially in alopecia totalis/universalis. Scalp data also include sequences from resident alphabeta T cells of normal skin.

Sequencing relied on a cDNA template that was reverse transcribed from extracted RNA. Profiled with immunoSEQ multiplex PCR; TCRdb holds only in-frame clones, not every one. In the table there are about 120,000 clones, 55% to 70% of which are singletons. Concerning this clone: Its antigen is not identified.

The receptor's source is a human donor in good health. Sequencing used CD4+ T cells sorted from blood. The chain links TRBV2 to TRBJ1-5; TRBD1 aligns across 9 bases. The CDR3 protein is CASSASGTGNQPQHF. The DNA of the CDR3 is TGTGCCAGCAGTGCATCCGGGACAGGGAATCAGCCCCAGCATTTT.